Here is one T cell receptor beta chain with its context. In the source study's methods: Nucleated cell counts were estimated from reference gene primer amplification. Clones were read by immunoSEQ multiplex PCR, and TCRdb kept only the in-frame ones, dropping some. Clonal size and the V and J genes are those of that table, whereas D and trimming came from the DNA. The repertoire includes over 200,000 clones, roughly four fifths of them detected once, and about 2.7% sits in the top ten. V lost 1 base and J 1 base, leaving 8 bases between the germline ends. From germline, CDR1 is SGHNT and CDR2 YYREEE (reference sequence). This CDR3 spans 14 amino acids. This specimen comes from a study of blood T cell repertoires in COVID-19. Study summary: The United States, Italy and Spain provided the acute and convalescent COVID-19 samples.

This receptor was identified in a middle-aged woman with active or convalescent COVID-19. The specimen was peripheral blood. V and J are TRBV5-4 and TRBJ1-2; D remains unclear. CDR3 DNA: TGTGCCAGCAGCTTGACTAGGGATAACTATGGCTACACCTTC. Translation: CASSLTRDNYGYTF.